This T cell receptor (beta chain) is from a study of blood T cell repertoires in COVID-19. Generated by immunoSEQ multiplex PCR, the TCRdb table keeps only in-frame clones and is missing some. This repertoire shows approximately 210,000 clones, 88% found once; its top ten account for approximately 15%. This CDR3 region has 12 residues. V lost 4 bases and J 3 bases, leaving 7 bases between the germline ends. Germline assignment: CDR1 SGHDN and CDR2 FVKESK. This clone showed up just once. The sample taken for sequencing was PBMCs or T cells enriched from blood (not recorded which). The sequence was obtained from a woman between 45 and 60 years old with acute COVID-19. This chain connects TRBV14 to TRBJ2-7; D is uncertain. The CDR3 protein is CASSPTVYEQYF. In DNA, the CDR3 is TGTGCCAGCAGCCCTACAGTCTACGAGCAGTACTTC.